Each of the 5 T cell receptor beta chains below was sequenced from the same sample in a study of blood T cell repertoires in COVID-19. Sequenced by immunoSEQ multiplex PCR; TCRdb stores in-frame clones only, minus some. The data contain about 230,000 clones, around 83% of them singletons. Material: peripheral blood. All receptors come from a woman aged 45-65 years with acute or convalescent COVID-19.

This CDR3 reads CASSPSGSGVGYGYTF. The CDR3 bases are TGTGCCAGCAGCCCATCGGGGTCTGGGGTCGGCTATGGCTACACCTTC. V usage is TRBV7-9 and J usage is TRBJ1-2; D not resolved. Trimming took 5 bases from V and 4 from J, leaving 20 bases between them. The V gene's germline CDR1 is SEHNR and CDR2 FQNEAQ (reference sequence). This CDR3 has 16 residues.

The chain has TRBV7-8 and TRBJ2-3; 9 positions match TRBD1. The germline CDR1 and CDR2 sequences are SGHVS and FQNEAQ. With 5 bases clipped from V and 2 bases from J, the junction kept 5 bases outside the gene matches. The CDR3 contains 15 residues. The chain's CDR3 is CASSPQGAPTDTQYF. The CDR3 nucleotides are TGTGCCAGCAGCCCACAGGGGGCCCCCACAGATACGCAGTATTTT. The whole variable domain, remainder taken from reference TRBV7-8 and TRBJ2-3, is GAGVSQSPRYKVAKRGQDVALRCDPISGHVSLFWYQQALGQGPEFLTYFQNEAQLDKSGLPSDRFFAERPEGSVSTLKIQRTQQEDSAVYLCASSPQGAPTDTQYFGPGTRLTVL.

The chain joins TRBV30 to TRBJ1-5, with D unclear. The CDR3 has 13 amino acids. V lost 0 bases and J lost 0, with 3 bases in between. Germline V lookup: CDR1 GTSNPN, CDR2 SVGIG (reference sequence). The CDR3 here is CAWSVYSNQPQHF. The CDR3 DNA sequence: TGTGCCTGGAGTGTATATAGCAATCAGCCCCAGCATTTT.

The chain uses TRBV7-3 and TRBJ2-7, with TRBD2 matching over 8 bases. V trimming: 5 bases; J trimming: 5 bases; junction bases outside the gene matches: 11. This CDR3 comprises 15 residues. Germline V CDR1 and CDR2: SGHTA, FQGTGA. CDR3 sequence reads: CASSRGPSGPDEQYF. The CDR3 nucleotides read TGTGCCAGCAGCCGAGGTCCTAGCGGGCCTGACGAGCAGTACTTC.

The V call is TRBV5-1, the J call TRBJ1-2; 7 bases match TRBD1. Per the germline V gene, CDR1 is SGHRS and CDR2 is YFSETQ. V gave up 4 bases and J gave up 0 bases; unmatched junction bases: 3. The CDR3 sequence is 14 residues long. CDR3 in DNA: TGCGCCAGCAGCCGGGACAGCACTAACTATGGCTACACCTTC. As protein: CASSRDSTNYGYTF.